This is a list of T cell receptor beta chains from one sample in a study of shared clonotypes between healthy human individuals. The repertoire was sequenced with immunoSEQ multiplex PCR; TCRdb's copy has only in-frame clones and lacks some. The sample has 2 million to 2.5 million clones, approximately 93% seen once. The sequenced sample was naive CD4+ T cells from PBMCs. The receptors were gathered from a man younger than 35 in good health. Some clones in this sample may be carry-over from other donors' samples. The conserved cysteine and the conserved F or W are not part of the CDR3 here. D genes are given only for firm matches.

V,D,CDR3
TRBV30,NA,AWAVGGVSNEQF
TRBV28,NA,AIQAPGARGNTIY
TRBV7-3,NA,ASSLTRAGDEQF
TRBV28,NA,ASSGIIGGANEQF
TRBV25-1,NA,ASSAWAGGYT
TRBV4-1,NA,ASSQDRSAQPQH
TRBV15,TRBD2,ATSRVAGAYEQY
TRBV7-6,TRBD2,ASSPGLAAYNEQF
TRBV9,NA,ASSVGTGTTGGTQY
TRBV18,TRBD2,ASSPLAGGETQY
TRBV7-2,TRBD1,ASSQGQGARGYT
TRBV5-1,TRBD2,ASSLGSSGRTYEQY
TRBV5-1,TRBD1,ASGLGQDSGANVLT
TRBV30,TRBD1,AFTGWDRMNTGELF
TRBV28,NA,ASSDRSHANNEQF
TRBV5-1,NA,ASSFIRPGIQETQY
TRBV5-1,TRBD2,ASSLGTSSSYNEQF
TRBV28,NA,ASSFRAGQETQY
TRBV13,NA,ASSLGPKQGSGAKNIQY
TRBV7-2,TRBD2,ASSSPGAGVPDTQY
TRBV27,TRBD1,ASSTGVQPQH
TRBV7-3,TRBD2,ASSPTGLAGRDTQY
TRBV6-5,NA,ASSSVHNSYEQY
TRBV7-3,TRBD2,ASSLAPSGSGGDTQY
TRBV7-6,NA,ASSKGAGGLYEQY
TRBV5-4,NA,ASSWNKGTGTEAF
TRBV5-1,NA,ASSFPFGETQY
TRBV7-2,NA,ASSSGTSYGYT
TRBV9,TRBD2,ASSLQSGLAANEQF
TRBV28,NA,ASGPGWETQY
TRBV1,NA,TSSRMGQDGNQPQH
TRBV19,NA,ASWGGTRSAQPQH
TRBV5-1,NA,ASSLVASTDTQY
TRBV2,NA,ASKTGTDTQY
TRBV30,NA,AWSVDPYNEQF
TRBV28,NA,ASSLFPPPSHTDTQY
TRBV14,NA,ASSQVPGVNQPQH
TRBV5-4,NA,ATSAGVITGNTIY
TRBV13,TRBD2,ASSPKGTSLTGELF
TRBV19,TRBD2,ASRHIAGGGPDTQY
TRBV4-2,NA,ASSQRRGTSTDTQY
TRBV5-1,TRBD2,ASSFGTSGYNEQF
TRBV11-1,NA,ASSLDPLSYEQY
TRBV19,NA,ATGKMLNTEAF
TRBV5-4,TRBD2,ASSPGGAGGSGAQF
TRBV19,NA,ASNQDSRVANYGYT
TRBV28,TRBD1,ASTRQGATNEKLF
TRBV5-8,NA,ASSLLLPQH
TRBV5-6,TRBD2,ASSSLAGSYNEQF
TRBV5-5,NA,ASSLSRPSGTGELF
TRBV25-1,TRBD1,ATEKQRTGKRETQY
TRBV19,NA,ASSISRWGYGYT
TRBV4-3,TRBD2,ASSLGLAGGPYEQY
TRBV23-1,NA,ASSQSTPGPSYEQY
TRBV7-9,NA,ASSFLGADTQY
TRBV14,NA,ASSQYDEQY
TRBV5-4,NA,ASSLDRQETQY